This T cell receptor (beta chain) came from a study of T cells after yellow fever vaccination. This clonotype has ten or more counts. TCRdb itself ran the 5' RACE reads through MiXCR, one entry per CDR3 protein. The table has roughly 79,000 distinct CDR3 sequences, 7.3% seen once; the top ten hold around 30%. The source of this sequence is a man younger than 35 who received the YFV17D yellow fever vaccine. The sample in question was CD8+ T cells sorted from PBMCs, obtained more than 8 days after the first yellow fever vaccination.

The CDR3 spells CATSEHSSYEQYV. As DNA, the CDR3 is TGTGCCACCAGTGAGCACAGCTCCTACGAGCAGTACGTC. The rearrangement links TRBV24-1 to TRBJ2-7; D is uncertain. V was shortened by 4 bases and J by 0 bases, with 6 bases between the two germline ends. The germline CDR1 and CDR2 sequences are KGHDR and SFDVKD. This CDR3 spans 13 amino acids.